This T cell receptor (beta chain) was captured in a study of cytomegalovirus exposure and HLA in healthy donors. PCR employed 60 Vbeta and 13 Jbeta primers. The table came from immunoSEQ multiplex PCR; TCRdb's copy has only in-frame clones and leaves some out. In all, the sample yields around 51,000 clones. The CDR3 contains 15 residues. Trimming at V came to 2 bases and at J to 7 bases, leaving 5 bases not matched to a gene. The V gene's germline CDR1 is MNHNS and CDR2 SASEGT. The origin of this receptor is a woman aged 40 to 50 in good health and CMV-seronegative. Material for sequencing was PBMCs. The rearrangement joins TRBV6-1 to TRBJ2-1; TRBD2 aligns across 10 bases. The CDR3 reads CASSETVAGGNEQFF. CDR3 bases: TGTGCCAGCAGTGAAACGGTAGCGGGGGGAAATGAGCAGTTCTTC.